These 19 T cell receptor beta chains came from one sample sequenced in a study of T cells in Graves' hyperthyroidism and ophthalmopathy. The CDR3 regions of TCR beta were amplified from RNA transcripts. HTBI primers were the set used in a first-round RT-PCR of the TCR CDR3. Via MiXCR, TCRdb re-called the multiplex PCR reads, giving one row per CDR3 protein. This sample has hundreds of thousands of distinct CDR3 sequences; about 38% occur once, and the top ten carry approximately 8.7%. What was sequenced was blood. The origin of the receptors is a man aged 18 to 30 with Graves' hyperthyroidism.

This sequence joins TRBV7-2 and TRBJ1-6; 11 nucleotides align to TRBD1. Per germline, CDR1 SGHTA and CDR2 FQGNSA. V lost 6 bases, J lost 8 bases, and 9 bases stayed unmatched. The CDR3 totals 16 residues. The CDR3 DNA sequence: TGTGCCAGCAGAGCCCCCGGGACAGGGGGGGATTCACCCCTCCACTTT. Its translation: CASRAPGTGGDSPLHF.

J is TRBJ1-1 and V is TRBV20-1; the D gene is possibly TRBD1 (6 bases). Germline CDR1 DFQATT, CDR2 SNEGSKA (reference sequence). The V and J ends lost 5 bases and 3 bases respectively, with 13 bases between them. CDR3 length equals 13 residues. DNA for the CDR3: TGCAGTGCTGTGTTCAGGGGTTACACTGAAGCTTTCTTT. Its protein product is CSAVFRGYTEAFF.

The chain is built from TRBV9 and TRBJ2-5, with a weak D call TRBD2 (6 bases). CDR1 and CDR2 (germline): SGDLS, YYNGEE. Trimming took off 4 bases at V and 4 bases at J, with 17 bases between the two ends. The CDR3 is 15 residues long. The CDR3 DNA is TGTGCCAGCAGCCAAGACCGTCGGAGGGTAGAGACCCAGTACTTC. Protein product: CASSQDRRRVETQYF.

This clonotype was observed many times. The V gene is TRBV5-1, the J gene TRBJ1-5, with no clear D. Germline CDR1 is SGHRS and CDR2 is YFSETQ. The CDR3 runs 13 residues. V was shortened by 3 bases and J by 6 bases, with 10 bases between the two germline ends. CDR3 protein: CASSSQVGQPQHF. CDR3 in DNA: TGCGCCAGCAGCTCTCAGGTGGGTCAGCCCCAGCATTTT.

This clonotype was recorded many times. This chain joins TRBV24-1 and TRBJ2-7; D is undetermined. The CDR3 contains 13 residues. Per the germline V gene, CDR1 is KGHDR and CDR2 is SFDVKD. The V end was cut by 2 bases, the J end by 3 bases, with 7 bases between. The CDR3 DNA reads TGTGCCACCAGTGATTCGGACGGCTACGAGCAGTACTTC. This gives the protein CATSDSDGYEQYF.

Concerning this clonotype itself: A far larger clone differs by one base, so this is likely a read error. CDR3 bases: TGCGCCAGCAGCTGGGTCAGCGGCTCCTACGAGCAGTACTTC. Residues: CASSWVSGSYEQYF. J is TRBJ2-7 and V is TRBV5-1; tentatively, D is TRBD2 (5 bases). Trimming stripped 3 bases from V and 0 bases from J, with 10 bases between. CDR3 length: 14 residues. The germline V gene has CDR1 SGHRS and CDR2 YFSETQ.

The CDR3 region is CSAPGAVITYEQYF. CDR3 nucleotides: TGCAGTGCCCCTGGGGCAGTAATAACCTACGAGCAGTACTTC. The chain recombines TRBV20-1 with TRBJ2-7; perhaps TRBD1 as D (5 bases). CDR3 length equals 14 residues. V lost 6 bases and J 2 bases, leaving 17 bases between the germline ends. CDR1 and CDR2 (germline): DFQATT, SNEGSKA (reference sequence).

This clonotype was counted a few times. J is TRBJ2-5 and V is TRBV29-1, with TRBD1 identical over 10 bases. The CDR3 is made up of 13 amino acids. CDR1 and CDR2 (germline): SQVTM, ANQGSEA. J was trimmed by 3 bases and V by 4 bases; bases with no gene match: 2. The CDR3 DNA sequence: TGCAGCGTTGCCGGGACAGGGGAAGAGACCCAGTACTTC. This sequence encodes CSVAGTGEETQYF. Combining the CDR3 with reference TRBV29-1 and TRBJ2-5 gives the whole variable domain SAVISQKPSRDICQRGTSLTIQCQVDSQVTMMFWYRQQPGQSLTLIATANQGSEATYESGFVIDKFPISRPNLTFSTLTVSNMSPEDSSIYLCSVAGTGEETQYFGPGTRLLVL.

Here the CDR3 reads CASSLRSLGELFF. CDR3 in DNA: TGTGCCAGCAGCTTAAGATCGCTCGGGGAGCTGTTTTTT. The chain is built from TRBV7-9 and TRBJ2-2; D gene ambiguous. Germline V gives CDR1 SEHNR, CDR2 FQNEAQ (reference sequence). V lost 2 bases, J lost 7 bases, and 8 bases lay in between. CDR3 length: 13 residues.

The genes are TRBV4-1 and TRBJ1-5; D is unclear. Trimming pared 1 base from V and 8 bases from J, leaving 6 bases between. Germline V gene lookup returns CDR1 MGHRA and CDR2 YSYEKL. CDR3 length equals 12 residues. The CDR3 sequence is CASSQAEEPQHF. CDR3 sequence (DNA): TGCGCCAGCAGCCAAGCTGAAGAGCCCCAGCATTTT.

This clonotype was picked up many times. J is TRBJ1-4 and V is TRBV7-2; D not resolved. CDR1 SGHTA and CDR2 FQGNSA come from the germline V gene. The CDR3 totals 16 residues. Trimming left V 5 bases short and J 1 base short, with 14 bases between. The DNA of the CDR3 is TGTGCCAGCAGCCTACATGAGGCGGGAACTAATGAAAAACTGTTTTTT. Amino acids: CASSLHEAGTNEKLFF.

The gene calls are TRBV9 and TRBJ2-2; 8 nucleotides match TRBD2. CDR1 SGDLS and CDR2 YYNGEE come from the germline V gene. The V segment lost 4 bases and the J segment 6 bases; nucleotides outside the gene matches: 14. This CDR3 spans 17 amino acids. The CDR3 region is CASSLERAGANAGELFF. CDR3 coding DNA: TGTGCCAGCAGCCTCGAAAGAGCGGGAGCTAACGCCGGGGAGCTGTTTTTT.

V usage is TRBV7-9 and J usage is TRBJ2-5; 10 bases align to TRBD2. Losses at the gene ends were 1 base for V and 11 bases for J; bases not matched to a gene: 4. This CDR3 has 13 amino acids. CDR1 and CDR2 (germline): SEHNR, FQNEAQ (reference sequence). Here the CDR3 reads CASSLEASGRQYF. CDR3 DNA sequence: TGTGCCAGCAGCTTAGAGGCTAGCGGGAGACAGTACTTC.

Only a few counts were recorded for this clonotype. The chain employs TRBV7-9 and TRBJ1-2; D not resolved. V shed 0 bases and J shed 5 bases, with 16 bases lying between them. From germline, CDR1 is SEHNR and CDR2 FQNEAQ (reference sequence). The length of the CDR3 is 16 residues. CDR3 sequence reads: CASSLARVGYGYGYTF. Written as DNA, the CDR3 is TGTGCCAGCAGCTTAGCCAGAGTAGGGTATGGGTATGGCTACACCTTC.

In this sample, this clonotype turned up a few times. The chain couples TRBV7-9 to TRBJ1-5, with a tentative D call TRBD1 (5 bases). This CDR3 spans 17 amino acids. Trimming left V 5 bases short and J 1 base short, with 18 bases between. Germline CDR1 SEHNR, CDR2 FQNEAQ (reference sequence). CDR3 bases: TGTGCCAGCAGCCTCGCTAGGGACCTTTCAAGCAATCAGCCCCAGCATTTT. As protein: CASSLARDLSSNQPQHF.

The chain joins TRBV20-1 to TRBJ1-5; D might be TRBD1 (5 bases). Germline CDR1 reads DFQATT; CDR2 reads SNEGSKA (reference sequence). The CDR3 is 14 residues long. Trimming cost V 3 bases and J 0 bases, with 9 bases left between them. The CDR3 loop reads CSARTDFSNQPQHF. The CDR3 coding sequence is TGCAGTGCTAGGACAGATTTTAGCAATCAGCCCCAGCATTTT.

This clonotype has more than one count but fewer than ten. The gene calls are TRBV11-1 and TRBJ2-5; D gene unclear. V shed 3 bases and J shed 5 bases, with 10 bases lying between them. The CDR3 runs to 13 residues. Germline CDR1 is SGHAT and CDR2 is FQDESV (reference sequence). In nucleotides, the CDR3 is TGTGCCAGCAGCTTTTGGCAGGAGGAGACCCAGTACTTC. It yields the protein CASSFWQEETQYF.

The table lists this clonotype with a few counts. The rearrangement uses TRBV5-4 and TRBJ2-7; D might be TRBD1 (5 bases). V was clipped by 3 bases and J by 4 bases, with 11 bases between them. CDR1 and CDR2 from the germline V gene are SGHNT and YYREEE (reference sequence). CDR3 length: 13 residues. This CDR3 reads CASSSPGFYEQYF. For the CDR3, the DNA is TGTGCCAGCAGCTCCCCAGGGTTTTACGAGCAGTACTTC. The complete variable domain, with remaining parts taken from reference TRBV5-4 and TRBJ2-7, reads ETGVTQSPTHLIKTRGQQVTLRCSSQSGHNTVSWYQQALGQGPQFIFQYYREEENGRGNFPPRFSGLQFPNYSSELNVNALELDDSALYLCASSSPGFYEQYFGPGTRLTVT.

The CDR3 nucleotides read TGCAGTGCTAGATACCCGACGACTAGCGGGAGTGCCGGGGAGCTGTTTTTT. This translates into CSARYPTTSGSAGELFF. The chain joins TRBV20-1 to TRBJ2-2, with 12 bases identical to TRBD2. CDR1 DFQATT and CDR2 SNEGSKA come from the germline V gene (reference sequence). Trimming removed 2 bases from V and 6 bases from J; junction bases left unmatched: 10. The CDR3 extends over 17 amino acids.